The 22 T cell receptor beta chains below were found in one sample sequenced in a study of a mutant IDH1 vaccine in newly diagnosed glioma. Clones were read by immunoSEQ multiplex PCR, and TCRdb kept only the in-frame ones, dropping some. Among just over 65,000 clones listed, 80% to 85% were seen once. Noted time point: week 35, safety follow-up. Vaccinated patients received 300 ug of mutant IDH1 20-mer peptide per dose, with topical imiquimod. These receptors lack a known antigen. The material sequenced was PBMCs, taken from a glioma patient whose treatment included an IDH1 peptide vaccine. All receptors come from a man younger than 35 with glioma.

V and J are TRBV15 and TRBJ2-3; 9 positions agree with TRBD2. V was clipped by 2 bases and J by 2 bases; unmatched bases: 2. The CDR3 sequence is 15 residues long. Germline assignment: CDR1 LNHNV and CDR2 YYDKDF (reference sequence). The CDR3 DNA is TGTGCCACCAGCAGACTAGCGGGGCACACAGATACGCAGTATTTT. Translation: CATSRLAGHTDTQYF.

V gene TRBV25-1 combines with J gene TRBJ2-1; TRBD1 or TRBD2 may be the D gene (5 bases each). Germline CDR1 is MGHDK and CDR2 is SYGVNS. Between the trimmed V and J ends, which lost 3 bases and 13 bases, there was a span of 16 bases. This CDR3 has 13 amino acids. The CDR3 spells CASSDGQRDEQFF. As DNA, the CDR3 is TGTGCCAGCAGTGACGGCCAGAGGGACGAACAGTTCTTC.

V usage is TRBV6-1 and J usage is TRBJ2-1; TRBD1 matches at 11 bases. After removal of 2 bases from V and 8 bases from J, the junction contained 5 bases not matched to a gene. Germline V gene lookup returns CDR1 MNHNS and CDR2 SASEGT. CDR3 length: 15 residues. CDR3 sequence: CASSETDRGRHEQFF. CDR3 DNA: TGTGCCAGCAGTGAAACGGACAGGGGGCGCCATGAGCAGTTCTTC.

The J gene is TRBJ1-1, the V gene TRBV5-5; tentatively, D is TRBD1 (5 bases). V was shortened by 3 bases and J by 0 bases, with 12 bases between the two germline ends. CDR3 length: 15 residues. The germline V gene encodes CDR1 SGHKS and CDR2 YYEKEE (reference sequence). CDR3 sequence reads: CASSWGTGMNTEAFF. The CDR3 nucleotides read TGTGCCAGCAGCTGGGGGACGGGGATGAACACTGAAGCTTTCTTT.

The chain carries TRBV19 and TRBJ1-3; D is uncertain. Trimming pared 2 bases from V and 0 bases from J, leaving 11 bases between. The CDR3 runs to 16 residues. Germline CDR1 reads LNHDA; CDR2 reads SQIVND (reference sequence). CDR3 amino acids: CASSINGRSSGNTIYF. DNA of the CDR3: TGTGCCAGTAGTATAAACGGACGGAGCTCTGGAAACACCATATATTTT.

V gene TRBV4-1 combines with J gene TRBJ1-2; unclear D gene. V was pared by 0 bases and J by 8 bases, with 25 bases between. In germline, CDR1 is MGHRA, CDR2 YSYEKL. The CDR3 length is 18 residues. The CDR3 spells CASSQERSTYLLAGGYTF. DNA for the CDR3: TGCGCCAGCAGCCAAGAAAGATCGACGTACCTTTTAGCCGGGGGCTACACCTTC.

The genes are TRBV19 and TRBJ1-1, with TRBD1 as a possible D gene (5 bases). The CDR3 loop spans 12 amino acids. V lost 10 bases and J 5 bases, leaving 14 bases between the germline ends. Looked up from germline, CDR1 is LNHDA and CDR2 is SQIVND (reference sequence). CDR3 residues: CATAWGGTEAFF. In nucleotides, the CDR3 is TGTGCCACCGCGTGGGGGGGGACTGAAGCTTTCTTT.

The chain couples TRBV19 to TRBJ1-5; no clear D. Trimming left V 9 bases short and J 0 bases short, with 18 bases between. CDR1 is LNHDA, CDR2 SQIVND, per germline (reference sequence). This CDR3 is built from 16 residues. The CDR3 loop is CASLNPRGHSNQPQHF. Written as DNA, the CDR3 is TGTGCCAGCCTGAACCCTCGAGGGCATAGCAATCAGCCCCAGCATTTT. The full variable domain, with the rest looked up from reference TRBV19 and TRBJ1-5, is DGGITQSPKYLFRKEGQNVTLSCEQNLNHDAMYWYRQDPGQGLRLIYYSQIVNDFQKGDIAEGYSVSREKKESFPLTVTSAQKNPTAFYLCASLNPRGHSNQPQHFGDGTRLSIL.

V usage is TRBV28 and J usage is TRBJ2-7; perhaps TRBD2 as D (6 bases). Trimming left V 5 bases short and J 2 bases short, with 40 bases between. This CDR3 spans 23 amino acids. Per the germline V gene, CDR1 is MDHEN and CDR2 is SYDVKM. The CDR3 nucleotides read TGTGCCAGCAGTGGCTCCCTGTCCCCCCCGACTGCCTCCGGACTACCGTTCCCCTACGAGCAGTACTTC. As protein: CASSGSLSPPTASGLPFPYEQYF. Using reference TRBV28 and TRBJ2-7 for the parts outside the CDR3, the full variable domain is DVKVTQSSRYLVKRTGEKVFLECVQDMDHENMFWYRQDPGLGLRLIYFSYDVKMKEKGDIPEGYSVSREKKERFSLILESASTNQTSMYLCASSGSLSPPTASGLPFPYEQYFGPGTRLTVT.

The chain employs TRBV27 and TRBJ2-1, with D perhaps matching TRBD1 (5 bases). V was cut by 0 bases and J by 3 bases, with 15 bases left in between. This CDR3 is 17 amino acids long. The germline CDR1 and CDR2 sequences are MNHEY and SMNVEV (reference sequence). CDR3 amino acids: CASSLSKGAANYNEQFF. The CDR3, as DNA: TGTGCCAGCAGTTTATCGAAAGGGGCCGCTAACTACAATGAGCAGTTCTTC.

The J gene is TRBJ1-2, the V gene TRBV19, with D uncertain. Germline values: CDR1 LNHDA, CDR2 SQIVND (reference sequence). V lost 5 bases to trimming and J lost 7 bases, with 14 bases between them. The CDR3 length is 13 residues. The CDR3 DNA is TGTGCCAGTAGTGAACAGAAAAGTTCTGGCTACACCTTC. Translating it yields CASSEQKSSGYTF.

This chain connects TRBV19 to TRBJ1-5; the D is unclear. The CDR3 runs 13 residues. The germline V and J ends were trimmed by 7 bases and 11 bases, with 18 bases remaining between them. The germline gives CDR1 LNHDA, CDR2 SQIVND (reference sequence). In DNA, the CDR3 is TGTGCCAGTAACGTGGTCGAGGGATCGGCCCAGCATTTT. Encoded protein: CASNVVEGSAQHF.

This clone has just a few counts. The J gene is TRBJ1-1, the V gene TRBV29-1; D is possibly TRBD1 (5 bases). This CDR3 has 12 residues. CDR1 is SQVTM, CDR2 ANQGSEA, per germline. The V gene lost 6 bases and the J gene lost 4 bases, with 12 bases spanning the gap. CDR3 sequence: CSVEAGRTEAFF. CDR3 nucleotides: TGCAGCGTGGAGGCAGGGCGCACTGAAGCTTTCTTT.

The chain has TRBV19 and TRBJ1-1, with D possibly TRBD1 on 5 matching bases. The V end was cut by 8 bases, the J end by 1 base, with 8 bases between. The CDR3 runs 12 residues. Looked up from germline, CDR1 is LNHDA and CDR2 is SQIVND (reference sequence). CDR3 sequence reads: CASSGQNTEAFF. DNA for the CDR3: TGTGCCAGTTCTGGACAGAACACTGAAGCTTTCTTT.

The chain joins TRBV5-6 to TRBJ2-5; 14 positions match TRBD2. The germline V gene encodes CDR1 SGHDT and CDR2 YYEEEE. The CDR3 is 18 residues long. The J segment lost 5 bases and the V segment lost 0 bases, leaving 9 bases of the junction unmatched. The CDR3 loop reads CASSLALGLAGGRETQYF. CDR3 nucleotides: TGTGCCAGCAGCTTGGCTTTAGGACTAGCGGGAGGTCGGGAGACCCAGTACTTC.

This sequence joins TRBV5-6 and TRBJ1-4; D remains ambiguous. The germline gives CDR1 SGHDT, CDR2 YYEEEE. The CDR3 totals 13 residues. Trimming pared 4 bases from V and 0 bases from J, leaving 4 bases between. In nucleotides, the CDR3 is TGTGCCAGCAGCATCCCAACTAATGAAAAACTGTTTTTT. It yields the protein CASSIPTNEKLFF.

The J gene is TRBJ1-2, the V gene TRBV27; D possibly corresponds to TRBD1 (5 bases). Deletions cut 6 bases from V and 6 bases from J, with 11 bases between. This CDR3 region has 12 residues. Germline CDR1 reads MNHEY; CDR2 reads SMNVEV (reference sequence). CDR3 sequence reads: CASSFGGDGYTF. The CDR3, as DNA: TGTGCCAGCAGCTTCGGGGGGGATGGCTACACCTTC.

This clone appeared once. The rearrangement uses TRBV7-9 and TRBJ2-7, with 10 bases fitting TRBD1. The CDR3 has 15 residues. J gave up 4 bases and V 5 bases, and 8 bases lay outside the gene matches. From germline, CDR1 is SEHNR and CDR2 FQNEAQ (reference sequence). The CDR3: CASSAWDRGVYEQYF. The DNA for the CDR3 is TGTGCCAGCAGCGCCTGGGACAGGGGTGTTTACGAGCAGTACTTC.

The chain is built from TRBV5-1 and TRBJ2-3; D is possibly TRBD2 (5 bases). The CDR3 has 15 residues. Per the germline V gene, CDR1 is SGHRS and CDR2 is YFSETQ. V gave up 0 bases and J gave up 2 bases, with 10 bases separating them. CDR3 coding DNA: TGCGCCAGCAGCTTGGTTGCCGGGGTCACAGATACGCAGTATTTT. It yields the protein CASSLVAGVTDTQYF.

The chain has TRBV29-1 and TRBJ2-7; 12 bases fit TRBD2. Germline CDR1 reads SQVTM; CDR2 reads ANQGSEA. CDR3 length: 14 residues. Germline trimming cut 4 bases from V and 3 bases from J; bases unmatched to any gene: 4. CDR3 DNA: TGCAGCGTTGTACTAGCGGGAGGCCACTACGAGCAGTACTTC. It translates to CSVVLAGGHYEQYF.

The rearrangement joins TRBV6-5 to TRBJ2-7; 8 bases are shared with TRBD2. Germline V gene lookup returns CDR1 MNHEY and CDR2 SVGAGI. CDR3 length: 13 amino acids. V was clipped by 5 bases and J by 5 bases; unmatched bases: 5. The chain's CDR3 is CASSRAGVHEQYF. CDR3 DNA sequence: TGTGCCAGCAGTAGAGCGGGAGTCCACGAGCAGTACTTC.

The chain has TRBV15 and TRBJ1-1; D is ambiguous. Trimming removed 5 bases at V and 7 bases at J, with 14 bases between. The germline V gene has CDR1 LNHNV and CDR2 YYDKDF (reference sequence). The CDR3 covers 13 residues. In DNA form, the CDR3 reads TGTGCCACCAGCTTTCGGAGCGTGGATGAAGCTTTCTTT. This encodes CATSFRSVDEAFF. The full variable domain, in which reference TRBV15 and TRBJ1-1 provide the parts outside the CDR3, is DAMVIQNPRYQVTQFGKPVTLSCSQTLNHNVMYWYQQKSSQAPKLLFHYYDKDFNNEADTPDNFQSRRPNTSFCFLDIRSPGLGDTAMYLCATSFRSVDEAFFGQGTRLTVV.